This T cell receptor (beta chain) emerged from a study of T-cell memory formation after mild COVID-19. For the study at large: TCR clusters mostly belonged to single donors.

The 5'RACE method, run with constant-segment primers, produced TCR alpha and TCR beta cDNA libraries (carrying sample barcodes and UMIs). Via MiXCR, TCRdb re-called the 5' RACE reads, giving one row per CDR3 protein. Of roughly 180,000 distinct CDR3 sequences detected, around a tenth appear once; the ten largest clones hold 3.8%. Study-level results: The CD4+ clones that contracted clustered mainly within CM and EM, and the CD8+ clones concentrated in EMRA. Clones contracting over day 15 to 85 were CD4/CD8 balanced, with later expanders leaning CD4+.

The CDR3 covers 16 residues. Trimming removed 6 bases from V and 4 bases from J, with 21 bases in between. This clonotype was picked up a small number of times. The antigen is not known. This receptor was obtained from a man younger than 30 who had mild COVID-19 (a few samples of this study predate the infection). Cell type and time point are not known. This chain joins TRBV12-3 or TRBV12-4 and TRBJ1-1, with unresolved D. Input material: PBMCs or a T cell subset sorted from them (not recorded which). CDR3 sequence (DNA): TGTGCCAGCAGCCCAACCGGGTCTCAAGTAGGCACTGAAGCTTTCTTT. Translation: CASSPTGSQVGTEAFF.